This TCR beta chain is from a study of T cells in localized non-small cell lung cancer. Study conclusions and caveats: Tumor showed lower T cell clonality than uninvolved adjacent lung, where it was highest. Longer overall survival associated with higher blood T cell density; shorter survival with higher adjacent-lung clonality. Heterogeneity within the tumor remains possible, as just one region underwent sequencing.

The CDR3 sequence is 14 residues long. Between the trimmed V and J ends, which lost 3 bases and 8 bases, there was a span of 16 bases. Germline lookup yields CDR1 SGHNT and CDR2 YENEEA. This clone was counted between two and nine times. The antigen remains unidentified. Method: immunoSEQ multiplex PCR; TCRdb's copy keeps in-frame clones and lacks some. The profile shows about 1,500 clones, roughly 25% of them singletons. Sequencing used normal lung tissue next to the tumor, obtained before any cancer treatment. The chain links TRBV11-3 to TRBJ1-2; perhaps TRBD1 as D (6 bases). The receptor comes from a male donor aged 60 or over with stage II squamous cell lung carcinoma. CDR3 region: CASSLDRPISGYTF. In DNA form, the CDR3 reads TGTGCCAGCAGCTTGGACAGACCTATTAGCGGCTACACCTTC.